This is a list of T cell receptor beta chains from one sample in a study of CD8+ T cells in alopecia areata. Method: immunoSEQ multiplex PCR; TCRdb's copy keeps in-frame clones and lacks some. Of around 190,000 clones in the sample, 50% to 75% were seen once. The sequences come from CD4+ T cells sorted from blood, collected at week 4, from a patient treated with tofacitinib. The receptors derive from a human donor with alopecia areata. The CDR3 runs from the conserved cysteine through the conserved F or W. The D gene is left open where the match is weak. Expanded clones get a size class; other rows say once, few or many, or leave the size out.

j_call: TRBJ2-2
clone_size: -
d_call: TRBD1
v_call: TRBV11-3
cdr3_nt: TGTGCCAGCAGCGCAGGGACAGGGTCCTCCGGGGAGCTGTTTTTT
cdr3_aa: CASSAGTGSSGELFF

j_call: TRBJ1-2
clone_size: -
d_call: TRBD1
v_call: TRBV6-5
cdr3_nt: TGTGCCAGCAGCCGGAGGGGGCGTGGATATGGCTACACCTTC
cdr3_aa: CASSRRGRGYGYTF

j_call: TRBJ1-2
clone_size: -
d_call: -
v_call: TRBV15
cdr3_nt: TGTGCCACCAGCAGTTACACAGAGAACTATGGCTACACCTTC
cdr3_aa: CATSSYTENYGYTF

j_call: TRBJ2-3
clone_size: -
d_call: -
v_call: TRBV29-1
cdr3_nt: TGCAGCGTTTCGGACAGTCGGGATACGCAGTATTTT
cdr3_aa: CSVSDSRDTQYF

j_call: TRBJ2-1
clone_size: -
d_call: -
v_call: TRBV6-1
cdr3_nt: TGTGCCAGCAGTGAATCGCAGGGCCCCTACAATGAGCAGTTCTTC
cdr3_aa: CASSESQGPYNEQFF

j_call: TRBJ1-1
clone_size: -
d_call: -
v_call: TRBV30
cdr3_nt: TGTGCCTGGAGTGTCCAGGACACTGAAGCTTTCTTT
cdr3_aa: CAWSVQDTEAFF

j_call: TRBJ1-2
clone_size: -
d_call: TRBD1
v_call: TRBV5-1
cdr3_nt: TGCGCCAGCAGCTTGGAGGGGGCTAGTGGCTACACCTTC
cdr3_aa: CASSLEGASGYTF

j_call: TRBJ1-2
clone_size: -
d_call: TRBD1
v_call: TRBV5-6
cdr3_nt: TGTGCCAGCAGAGAGGGGGCGAAGTTAACCTATGGCTACACCTTC
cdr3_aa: CASREGAKLTYGYTF

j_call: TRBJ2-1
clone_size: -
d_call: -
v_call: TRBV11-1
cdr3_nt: TGTGCCAGCAGCCCGTCGGTGGGGACCTACAATGAGCAGTTCTTC
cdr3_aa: CASSPSVGTYNEQFF

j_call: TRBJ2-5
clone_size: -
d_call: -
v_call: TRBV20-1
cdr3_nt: TGCAGTCTTGTGGGTAGGGAGACCCAGTACTTC
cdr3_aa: CSLVGRETQYF

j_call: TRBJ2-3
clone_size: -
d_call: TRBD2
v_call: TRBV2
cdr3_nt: TGTGCCAGCGGGCCTAGCGGGCCGGGTACGCAGTATTTT
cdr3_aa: CASGPSGPGTQYF

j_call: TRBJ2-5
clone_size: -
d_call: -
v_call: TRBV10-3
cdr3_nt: TGTGCCATCAGTGATGGCCTCCAAGAGACCCAGTACTTC
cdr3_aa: CAISDGLQETQYF

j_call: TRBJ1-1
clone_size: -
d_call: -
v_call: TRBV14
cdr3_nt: TGTGCCAGCAGCCCTTTTACCGGGAACACTGAAGCTTTCTTT
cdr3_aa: CASSPFTGNTEAFF

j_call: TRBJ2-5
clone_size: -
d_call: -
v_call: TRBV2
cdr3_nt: TGTGCCAGCACCGGACGGGGGACTCAAGAGACCCAGTACTTC
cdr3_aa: CASTGRGTQETQYF

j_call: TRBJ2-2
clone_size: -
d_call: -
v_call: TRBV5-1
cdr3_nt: TGCGCCAGCAGCTTGGCCCGGACGTCCACCGGGGAGCTGTTTTTT
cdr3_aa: CASSLARTSTGELFF

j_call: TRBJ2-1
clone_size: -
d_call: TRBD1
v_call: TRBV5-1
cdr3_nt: TGCGCCAGCAGCGCCAGTGAGACAGGGGAGTTACGGCAGTTCTTC
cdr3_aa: CASSASETGELRQFF

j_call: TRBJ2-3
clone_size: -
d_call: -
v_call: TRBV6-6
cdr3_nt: TGTGCCAGCACCCCAGACAGATTTCCTAGCACAGATACGCAGTATTTT
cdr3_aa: CASTPDRFPSTDTQYF

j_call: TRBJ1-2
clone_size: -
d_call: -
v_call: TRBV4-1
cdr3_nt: TGCGCCAGCAGCCTCCGGGGCCTCGGGGGCTACACCTTC
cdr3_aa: CASSLRGLGGYTF

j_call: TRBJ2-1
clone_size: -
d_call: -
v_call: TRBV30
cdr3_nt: TGTGCCTGGAGTGTGGGTGGCAGGGCTATCGTCGAGCAGTTCTTC
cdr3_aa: CAWSVGGRAIVEQFF

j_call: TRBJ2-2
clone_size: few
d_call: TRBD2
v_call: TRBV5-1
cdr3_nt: TGCGCCAGCAGCCCACGGACTAGCGCTAACACCGGGGAGCTGTTTTTT
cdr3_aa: CASSPRTSANTGELFF

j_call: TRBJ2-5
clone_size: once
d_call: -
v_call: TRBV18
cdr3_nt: TGTGCCAGCTCACCGATAGCGGCCGAGACCCAGTACTTC
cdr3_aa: CASSPIAAETQYF

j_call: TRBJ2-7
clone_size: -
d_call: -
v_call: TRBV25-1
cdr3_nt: TGTGCCAGCAGCGCCACCTACGAGCAGTACTTC
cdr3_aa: CASSATYEQYF

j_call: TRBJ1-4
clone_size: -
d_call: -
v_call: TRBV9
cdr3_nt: TGTGCCAGCAGCGCGACCCCAGGGAGGAATGAAAAACTGTTTTTT
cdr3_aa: CASSATPGRNEKLFF

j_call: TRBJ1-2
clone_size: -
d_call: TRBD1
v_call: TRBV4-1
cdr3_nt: TGCGCCAGCAGCCAACCCCACAGGGGGCCTAACTATGGCTACACCTTC
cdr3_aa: CASSQPHRGPNYGYTF

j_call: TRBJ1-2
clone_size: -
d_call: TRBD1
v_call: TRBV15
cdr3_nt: TGTGCCACCAGCACAGGGGGCGCGTCCTATGGCTACACCTTC
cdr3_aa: CATSTGGASYGYTF

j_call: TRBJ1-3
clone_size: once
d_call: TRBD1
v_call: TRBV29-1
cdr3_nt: TGCAGCGTGGCGGGACAGGGTGGAAACACCATATATTTT
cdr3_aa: CSVAGQGGNTIYF

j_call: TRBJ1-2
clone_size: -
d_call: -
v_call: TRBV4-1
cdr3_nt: TGCGCCAGCAGCCCTCCGTTCGGGGCCAACTATGGCTACACCTTC
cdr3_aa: CASSPPFGANYGYTF

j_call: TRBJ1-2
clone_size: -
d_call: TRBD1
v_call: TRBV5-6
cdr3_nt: TGTGCCAGCAGCCCACCCGTGACAGGGTCCCTTGGTTATGGCTACACCTTC
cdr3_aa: CASSPPVTGSLGYGYTF

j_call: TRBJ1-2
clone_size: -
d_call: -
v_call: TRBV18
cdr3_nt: TGTGCCAGCTCACCGGATGGCTACAGACGATTTGCTAACTATGGCTACACCTTC
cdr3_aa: CASSPDGYRRFANYGYTF

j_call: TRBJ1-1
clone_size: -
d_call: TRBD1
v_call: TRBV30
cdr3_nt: TGTGCCTGGAGGACAGGGGGCTGGAACACTGAAGCTTTCTTT
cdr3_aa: CAWRTGGWNTEAFF

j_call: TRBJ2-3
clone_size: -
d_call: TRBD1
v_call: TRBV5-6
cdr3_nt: TGTGCCAGCAGCCCCCGGACAGGGCCAAGTACGCAGTATTTT
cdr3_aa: CASSPRTGPSTQYF

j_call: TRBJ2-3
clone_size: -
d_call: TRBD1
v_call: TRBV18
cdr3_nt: TGTGCCAGCTCACTCCTCGATCCTTTGCAGGGGGAAAAGTATTTT
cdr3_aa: CASSLLDPLQGEKYF

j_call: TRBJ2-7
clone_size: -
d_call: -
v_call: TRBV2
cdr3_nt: TGTGCCAGCAGTATCACAGCACCTTACGAGCAGTACTTC
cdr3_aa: CASSITAPYEQYF

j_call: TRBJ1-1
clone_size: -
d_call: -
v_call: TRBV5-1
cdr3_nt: TGCGCCAGCAGCTTGGGAGGGGGAAGGACTGAAGCTTTCTTT
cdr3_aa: CASSLGGGRTEAFF

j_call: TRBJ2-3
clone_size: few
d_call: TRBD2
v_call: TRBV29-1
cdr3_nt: TGCAGCGTTTCCGGACTAGCGGGCACAGATACGCAGTATTTT
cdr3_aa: CSVSGLAGTDTQYF

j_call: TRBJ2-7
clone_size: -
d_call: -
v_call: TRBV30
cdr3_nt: TGTGCCTGGAGTGGGACCGCCCAGAGCTCCTACGAGCAGTACTTC
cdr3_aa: CAWSGTAQSSYEQYF

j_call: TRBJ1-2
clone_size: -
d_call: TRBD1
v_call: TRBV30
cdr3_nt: TGTGCCTGGAGTGTAGAGGGGGCAGGGGGCTACACCTTC
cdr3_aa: CAWSVEGAGGYTF

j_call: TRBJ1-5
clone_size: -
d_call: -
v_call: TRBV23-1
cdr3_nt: TGCGCCAGCGCACGCCCTATACTCAGCGTTGATAGCAATCAGCCCCAGCATTTT
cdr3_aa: CASARPILSVDSNQPQHF

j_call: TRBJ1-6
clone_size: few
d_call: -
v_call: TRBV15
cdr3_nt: TGTGCCACCAGCCGTGGGGTGAAAGGAGAATCACCCCTCCACTTT
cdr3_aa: CATSRGVKGESPLHF

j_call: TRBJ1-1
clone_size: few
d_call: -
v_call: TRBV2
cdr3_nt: TGTGCCAGCAGTGGAGACCGGATCACTGAAGCTTTCTTT
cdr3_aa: CASSGDRITEAFF

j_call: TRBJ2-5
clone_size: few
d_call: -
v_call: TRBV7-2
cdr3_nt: TGTGCCAGCAGCTTAACACCAGGGGCAGAGACCCAGTACTTC
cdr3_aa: CASSLTPGAETQYF

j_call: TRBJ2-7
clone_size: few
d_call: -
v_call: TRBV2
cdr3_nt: TGTGCCAGCAGTGAGCTGGGGGTTGACGAGCAGTACTTC
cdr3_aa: CASSELGVDEQYF

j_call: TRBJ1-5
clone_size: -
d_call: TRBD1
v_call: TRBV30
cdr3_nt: TGTGCCTGGAGTGCTGGGACAGGGGCTAATCAGCCCCAGCATTTT
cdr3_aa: CAWSAGTGANQPQHF

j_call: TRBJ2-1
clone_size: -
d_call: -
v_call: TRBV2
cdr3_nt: TGTGCCAGCAGACCCGAGAGGGGTGAGCAGTTCTTC
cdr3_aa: CASRPERGEQFF

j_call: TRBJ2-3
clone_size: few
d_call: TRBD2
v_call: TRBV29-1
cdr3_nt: TGCAGCGTTCCTCGACGGGGGGTCGGGGATACGCAGTATTTT
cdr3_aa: CSVPRRGVGDTQYF